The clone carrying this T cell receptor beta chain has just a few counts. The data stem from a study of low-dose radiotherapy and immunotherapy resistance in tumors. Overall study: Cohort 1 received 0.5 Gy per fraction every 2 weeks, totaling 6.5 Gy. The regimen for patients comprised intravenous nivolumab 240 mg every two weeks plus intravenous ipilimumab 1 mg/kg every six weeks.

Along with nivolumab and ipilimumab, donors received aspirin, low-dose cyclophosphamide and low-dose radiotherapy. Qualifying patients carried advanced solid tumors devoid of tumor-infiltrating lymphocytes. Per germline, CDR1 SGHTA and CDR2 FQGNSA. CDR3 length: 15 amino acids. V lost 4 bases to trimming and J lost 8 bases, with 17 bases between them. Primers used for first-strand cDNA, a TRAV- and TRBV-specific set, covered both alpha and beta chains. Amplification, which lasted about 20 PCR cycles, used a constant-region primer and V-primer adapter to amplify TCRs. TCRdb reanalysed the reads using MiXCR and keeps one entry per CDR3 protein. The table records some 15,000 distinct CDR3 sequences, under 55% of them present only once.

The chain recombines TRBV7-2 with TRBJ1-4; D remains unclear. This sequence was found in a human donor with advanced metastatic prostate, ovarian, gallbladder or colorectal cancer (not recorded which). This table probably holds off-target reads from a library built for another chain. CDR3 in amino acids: CASSSVGRSREKLFF. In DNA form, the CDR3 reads TGTGCCAGCAGCTCCGTCGGGCGGAGTCGCGAAAAACTGTTTTTT.